This TCR beta chain was captured by sequencing in a study of identical twins. Study-wide results and limits: For out-of-frame alpha sequences shared by twins, low generation probability was in excess.

About this clonotype itself: Its target is not known.

TCRdb processed the 5' RACE reads anew with MiXCR; each CDR3 protein has one entry. Counted here are approximately 700,000 distinct CDR3 sequences, about 20% occurring once; the ten biggest clones make up around 13%. Trimming removed 2 bases at V and 1 base at J, with 8 bases between. CDR3 length: 14 amino acids. Germline CDR1 is SQVTM and CDR2 is ANQGSEA. The data were also submitted as part of a second study, on T cells expressing NK-cell markers.

The specimen sequenced was PBMCs. The rearrangement links TRBV29-1 to TRBJ2-2; no firm D call. This clonotype was sampled from a woman between 18 and 29 years old in good health. CDR3 loop: CSVETTMNTGELFF. CDR3 DNA sequence: TGCAGCGTTGAAACAACCATGAACACCGGGGAGCTGTTTTTT.